This T cell receptor (beta chain) was identified in a study of T cells in Graves' hyperthyroidism and ophthalmopathy. The overall study: Peripheral blood was taken when the disease was first diagnosed, before any treatment began.

TCR beta CDR3 region amplification was performed from RNA transcripts. An initial round of RT-PCR targeting the TCR CDR3 relied on the HTBI primer set. In TCRdb, the multiplex PCR reads were re-called with MiXCR into one record per CDR3 protein. The table includes hundreds of thousands of distinct CDR3 sequences, over 10% detected once. This CDR3 has 15 residues. Trimming at V came to 3 bases and at J to 2 bases, leaving 3 bases not matched to a gene. Looked up from germline, CDR1 is DFQATT and CDR2 is SNEGSKA (reference sequence). The source of the PBMCs was less than 12 ml of fresh peripheral blood. Overall study findings and caveats: The majority of expanded thyroid clonotypes above 0.001 also appeared in blood.

This clonotype was picked up many times. Its antigen is still unknown. This sequence was found in a woman aged 18-35 years with Graves' hyperthyroidism. The chain is built from TRBV20-1 and TRBJ1-6, with 8 bases that match TRBD1. Input material: blood. The DNA for the CDR3 is TGCAGTGCTAGTTCAGGGGGCGCCTATAATTCACCCCTCCACTTT. It translates to CSASSGGAYNSPLHF.